The rows below give T cell receptor beta chains drawn from one sample of a study of early T cells in non-severe SARS-CoV-2 infection. TCRdb re-analysed the 5' RACE reads in MiXCR, keeping a single row per CDR3 protein. The repertoire consists of 55,000 to 80,000 distinct CDR3 sequences, with 11% occurring once and the leading ten covering 3% to 4%. The sequenced material came from whole blood. These TCRs come from an adult who was a healthcare worker with PCR-confirmed SARS-CoV-2 infection or an uninfected control (not recorded which). CDR3s include the opening cysteine and the closing phenylalanine or tryptophan.

v_call	j_call	cdr3_aa
TRBV2	TRBJ2-3	CASSERLAGGRSTDTQYF
TRBV5-1	TRBJ2-3	CASSPGGTTGTDTQYF
TRBV21-1	TRBJ1-2	CASSPHRGGIYGYTF
TRBV29-1	TRBJ1-1	CSAREFSTEAFF
TRBV6-5	TRBJ2-4	CASSYSDYLAKNIQYF
TRBV12-3/TRBV12-4	TRBJ2-3	CASSLIVGGQDTQYF
TRBV11-2	TRBJ2-1	CASSRLWSGNEQFF
TRBV6-5	TRBJ1-6	CASNAMYHNSPLHF
TRBV11-2	TRBJ2-5	CASSLDARAAETQYF
TRBV19	TRBJ2-1	CASSINFHNEQFF
TRBV29-1	TRBJ1-4	CSVGQAEEKLFF
TRBV2	TRBJ1-2	CASSPGQVYGYTF
TRBV29-1	TRBJ2-3	CSVDPQATSTDTQYF
TRBV3-1	TRBJ2-1	CASSRASDDEQFF
TRBV19	TRBJ1-5	CASQQGGTGRNQPQHF
TRBV7-3	TRBJ2-2	CASSGTGTGATGELFF
TRBV2	TRBJ1-3	CASSRGHSGNTIYF
TRBV18	TRBJ2-3	CASYPGTGTGDTQYF
TRBV2	TRBJ2-3	CASSLAGGSRDTQYF
TRBV2	TRBJ1-1	CASSGRDSATGSTEAFF
TRBV4-2	TRBJ2-7	CASSQELADYEQYF
TRBV19	TRBJ2-1	CASSNQRDYNEQFF
TRBV29-1	TRBJ2-3	CSVEEPRTQYF
TRBV30	TRBJ2-1	CAWSGQIYNEQFF
TRBV24-1	TRBJ2-3	CATSHPYPRERTDTQYF
TRBV6-2/TRBV6-3	TRBJ1-2	CASSYSARVPGYTF
TRBV9	TRBJ1-2	CASSVGGEQGVYGYTF
TRBV7-2	TRBJ2-3	CASSPRWGGRGDTQYF
TRBV19	TRBJ1-5	CASIPDRVSNQPQHF
TRBV7-8	TRBJ2-1	CASSLRASGGDNEQFF
TRBV20-1	TRBJ2-7	CSASDQTNLDLYYYEQYF
TRBV11-2	TRBJ2-3	CASSTRGLATTDTQYF
TRBV7-2	TRBJ2-4	CASSLGVRGTGGPGNIQYF
TRBV25-1	TRBJ2-1	CASTLVNEQFF
TRBV5-4	TRBJ2-7	CASSPGGGQAYEQYF
TRBV10-3	TRBJ1-1	CATGGREVTEAFF
TRBV2	TRBJ2-7	CASSERAYHEQYF